The 14 T cell receptor beta chains in this list originate from one sample, sequenced in a study of blood T cell repertoires in COVID-19. The table came from immunoSEQ multiplex PCR; TCRdb's copy has only in-frame clones and leaves some out. The data contain about 91,000 clones, almost 90% of them singletons. Sequences were obtained from peripheral blood. These TCRs come from a woman in her seventies with acute or convalescent COVID-19.

This chain joins TRBV7-3 and TRBJ2-1; TRBD1 is a possible D gene (5 bases). CDR1 is SGHTA and CDR2 is FQGTGA in the germline V gene. V shed 5 bases and J shed 0 bases, with 11 bases lying between them. There are 15 residues in the CDR3. CDR3 DNA: TGTGCCAGCAGCCCAACAGGAAACTCCTACAATGAGCAGTTCTTC. Amino acids: CASSPTGNSYNEQFF.

V and J are TRBV29-1 and TRBJ2-7, with D possibly matching TRBD1 (5 bases). Per germline, CDR1 SQVTM and CDR2 ANQGSEA. CDR3 length: 12 residues. Deletions cut 1 base from V and 3 bases from J, with 7 bases between. CDR3 nucleotide sequence: TGCAGCGTTGAAGTGACAGACTACGAGCAGTACTTC. Amino acid sequence: CSVEVTDYEQYF.

V usage is TRBV5-4 and J usage is TRBJ2-7; D uncertain. The germline V gene encodes CDR1 SGHNT and CDR2 YYREEE (reference sequence). The CDR3 loop spans 12 amino acids. Trimming left V 4 bases short and J 0 bases short, with 5 bases between. This chain's CDR3 is CASSPNSYEQYF. Written as DNA, the CDR3 is TGTGCCAGCAGCCCCAACTCCTACGAGCAGTACTTC.

The J gene is TRBJ1-2, the V gene TRBV6-5, with 7 nucleotides matching TRBD1. The CDR3 consists of 11 residues. Germline V gives CDR1 MNHEY, CDR2 SVGAGI. The trim removed 8 bases at V and 7 bases at J, leaving 4 bases unmatched. The CDR3 spells CASSQGGGYTF. The DNA for the CDR3 is TGTGCCAGCTCTCAGGGGGGTGGCTACACCTTC.

This sequence joins TRBV28 and TRBJ2-6, with 8 bases identical to TRBD1. V trimming: 10 bases; J trimming: 3 bases; junction bases outside the gene matches: 8. Germline lookup yields CDR1 MDHEN and CDR2 SYDVKM. This CDR3 is built from 15 residues. CDR3 bases: TGTGCCACCAAGACAGGGGTGTATGGGGCCAACGTCCTGACTTTC. It is translated as CATKTGVYGANVLTF.

This rearrangement joins TRBV6-6 to TRBJ1-2, with TRBD1 matching 9 bases. CDR1 and CDR2 from the germline V gene are MNHNY and SVGAGI (reference sequence). This CDR3 is 15 amino acids long. V trimming: 6 bases; J trimming: 3 bases; junction bases outside the gene matches: 8. The CDR3 DNA follows: TGTGCCAGCAGCCTCGACAGGGGGTTTTACTATGGCTACACCTTC. Translating gives CASSLDRGFYYGYTF.

V is TRBV7-3 and J is TRBJ1-1; 11 bases line up with TRBD1. The CDR3 spans 15 residues. CDR1 is SGHTA and CDR2 is FQGTGA in the germline V gene. J was trimmed by 5 bases and V by 1 base; bases with no gene match: 3. CDR3: CASSLMGQGVTEAFF. CDR3 nucleotide sequence: TGTGCCAGCAGCTTAATGGGACAGGGGGTTACTGAAGCTTTCTTT. Variable domain in full (rest from reference TRBV7-3 and TRBJ1-1): GAGVSQTPSNKVTEKGKYVELRCDPISGHTALYWYRQSLGQGPEFLIYFQGTGAADDSGLPNDRFFAVRPEGSVSTLKIQRTERGDSAVYLCASSLMGQGVTEAFFGQGTRLTVV.

V usage is TRBV9 and J usage is TRBJ2-7, with a tentative D call TRBD1 (5 bases). V was cut by 4 bases and J by 1 base, with 24 bases left in between. The CDR3 spans 18 residues. CDR1 and CDR2 (germline): SGDLS, YYNGEE. CDR3 in amino acids: CASSPRDSLSPSSYEQYF. The CDR3 DNA follows: TGTGCCAGCAGCCCCCGAGACAGCCTATCCCCTTCTTCCTACGAGCAGTACTTC.

This chain connects TRBV6-5 to TRBJ1-2; no definite D call. Germline V gene data show CDR1 as MNHEY and CDR2 as SVGAGI. The V end was cut by 0 bases, the J end by 0 bases, with 11 bases between. CDR3 size: 16 residues. CDR3 in DNA: TGTGCCAGCAGTTACTCACGGGTCCAAGCTAACTATGGCTACACCTTC. Translating it yields CASSYSRVQANYGYTF.

CDR3 protein: CASSLRLAGVNEQFF. CDR3 nucleotides: TGTGCCAGCAGCCTTCGACTAGCGGGAGTCAATGAGCAGTTCTTC. The rearrangement joins TRBV7-2 to TRBJ2-1; TRBD2 matches at 12 bases. V gave up 5 bases and J gave up 6 bases; unmatched junction bases: 5. Germline-derived CDR1 and CDR2 are SGHTA and FQGNSA. The CDR3 loop spans 15 amino acids.

This chain uses TRBV7-6 with TRBJ1-5, with D perhaps matching TRBD1 (5 bases). Trimming removed 1 base from V and 1 base from J, with 11 bases in between. The CDR3 is made up of 16 amino acids. CDR1 and CDR2 (germline): SGHVS, FNYEAQ. CDR3 sequence reads: CASSLDAGGSNQPQHF. The DNA of the CDR3 is TGTGCCAGCAGCTTAGACGCGGGGGGGAGCAATCAGCCCCAGCATTTT. Drawing the rest from reference TRBV7-6 and TRBJ1-5, the complete variable domain is GAGVSQSPRYKVTKRGQDVALRCDPISGHVSLYWYRQALGQGPEFLTYFNYEAQQDKSGLPNDRFSAERPEGSISTLTIQRTEQRDSAMYRCASSLDAGGSNQPQHFGDGTRLSIL.

CDR3: CAISGAGTNEKLFF. DNA of the CDR3: TGTGCCATCAGTGGAGCGGGGACTAATGAAAAACTGTTTTTT. The chain couples TRBV10-3 to TRBJ1-4; D ambiguous. V lost 4 bases to trimming and J lost 2 bases, with 8 bases between them. The germline gives CDR1 ENHRY, CDR2 SYGVKD. The CDR3 sequence is 14 residues long.

The CDR3 here is CASSPAGVFEQFF. The CDR3 DNA reads TGTGCCAGTAGTCCAGCGGGAGTCTTTGAGCAGTTCTTC. The chain recombines TRBV19 with TRBJ2-1, with 8 bases that match TRBD2. From germline, CDR1 is LNHDA and CDR2 SQIVND (reference sequence). Trimming removed 5 bases from V and 9 bases from J; junction bases left unmatched: 6. The CDR3 has 13 amino acids.

This chain joins TRBV3-1 (or the pseudogene TRBV3-2) and TRBJ2-4, with D possibly matching TRBD2 (6 bases). The CDR3 has 11 amino acids. Germline values: CDR1 LGHDT, CDR2 YNNKEL (reference sequence). Deletions cut 4 bases from V and 10 bases from J, with 8 bases between. CDR3 in DNA: TGTGCCAGCAGCCGCGGACTAATTCAGTACTTC. Amino acid sequence: CASSRGLIQYF.